By sample fraction, the clone carrying this T cell receptor (beta chain) is medium-sized. The antigen remains unidentified. Per germline, CDR1 MNHEY and CDR2 SVGEGT. V shed 4 bases and J shed 6 bases, with 23 bases lying between them. The CDR3 sequence is 17 residues long. Genomic DNA was the source, and TCR beta CDR3 was amplified from it by two-round multiplex PCR. Gene-specific TRBV and TRBJ primers were used in PCR round one. Each CDR3 protein is one row after TCRdb ran MiXCR on the multiplex PCR reads. The sample records about 13,000 distinct CDR3 sequences, approximately 47% being singletons. This sample is part of a study of prognosis after radiotherapy for stage I lung cancer. Study-level information: In total, 13 men and six or seven women took part as patients, aged 53 to 84 with a median of around 70 years. General study results and limits: Post-treatment Shannon entropy following stereotactic body radiation therapy was lower among patients who developed distant metastases.

The sample here was PBMCs, taken before or after stereotactic body radiation therapy (not recorded which). This chain links TRBV6-2 or TRBV6-3 with TRBJ2-3; a possible D gene is TRBD1 (6 bases). This TCR came from a donor aged 50 or older with non-small cell lung cancer. In nucleotides, the CDR3 is TGTGCCAGCAGTTCCGTTGACCCGACCCCCACAGGGGATACGCAGTATTTT. This codes for CASSSVDPTPTGDTQYF.